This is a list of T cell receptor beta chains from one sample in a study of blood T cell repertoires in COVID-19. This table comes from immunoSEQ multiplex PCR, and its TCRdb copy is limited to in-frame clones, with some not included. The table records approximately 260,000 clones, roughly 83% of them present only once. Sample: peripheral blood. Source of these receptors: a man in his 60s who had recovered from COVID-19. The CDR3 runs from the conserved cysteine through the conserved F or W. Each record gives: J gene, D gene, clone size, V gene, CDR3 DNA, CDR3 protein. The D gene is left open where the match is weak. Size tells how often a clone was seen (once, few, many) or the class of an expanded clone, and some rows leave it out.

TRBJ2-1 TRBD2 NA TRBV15 TGTGCCACCAGCAGATCTCCGGGACTAGGTTACAATGAGCAGTTCTTC CATSRSPGLGYNEQFF
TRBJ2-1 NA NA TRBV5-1 TGCGCCAGCAGCTTGGCTGGGGCTCTCTCAAGCTCCTACAATGAGCAGTTCTTC CASSLAGALSSSYNEQFF
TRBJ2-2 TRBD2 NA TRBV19 TGTGCCAGTAGGCTAGCGGGAATGAACACCGGGGAGCTGTTTTTT CASRLAGMNTGELFF
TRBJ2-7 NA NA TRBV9 TGTGCCAGCAGCCAGGGGAGCGGGGCTTTATCCTACGAGCAGTACTTC CASSQGSGALSYEQYF
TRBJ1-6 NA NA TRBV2 TGTGCCAGCACCCAAGGGCGGGGGAATAATTCACCCCTCCACTTT CASTQGRGNNSPLHF
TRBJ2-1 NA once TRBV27 TGTGCCAGCAGTTTACCAGGGTCAGGGAATGAGCAGTTCTTC CASSLPGSGNEQFF
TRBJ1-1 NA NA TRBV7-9 TGTGCCAGCAGCCCGAAGGACTCACGGTCCACTGAAGCTTTCTTT CASSPKDSRSTEAFF
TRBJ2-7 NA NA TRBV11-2 TGTGCCAGCAGCAAAAACGCGGAACAAACCTACGAGCAGTACTTC CASSKNAEQTYEQYF
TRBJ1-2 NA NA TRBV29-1 TGCAGCGTTGATGGCAGCTATGGCTACACCTTC CSVDGSYGYTF
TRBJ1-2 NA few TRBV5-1 TGCGCCAGCAGCTTGGACAGGGCTAACTATGGCTACACCTTC CASSLDRANYGYTF
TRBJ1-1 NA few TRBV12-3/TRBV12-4 TGTGCCAGCAGCAGGACGGACACCGGTGTAGCTTTCTTT CASSRTDTGVAFF
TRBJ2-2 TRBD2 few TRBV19 TGTGCCAGTAGTCGGCGGGGGGTGGACACCGGGGAGCTGTTTTTT CASSRRGVDTGELFF
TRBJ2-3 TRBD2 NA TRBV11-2 TGTGCCAGCAGCTTTATAGCGGGAGTGACAGATACGCAGTATTTT CASSFIAGVTDTQYF
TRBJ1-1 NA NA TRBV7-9 TGTGCCAGCAGCACTGGGGCAGGCAGGAGCACTGAAGCTTTCTTT CASSTGAGRSTEAFF
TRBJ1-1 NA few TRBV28 TGTGCCAGCAGACCGGGACTTCGTAACACTGAAGCTTTCTTT CASRPGLRNTEAFF
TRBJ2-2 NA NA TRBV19 TGTGCCAGTCGAGGTGGCGGGGAGCTGTTTTTT CASRGGGELFF
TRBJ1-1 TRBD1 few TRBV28 TGTGCCAGCAGTTCAACGTCGACAGGGTGGAACACTGAAGCTTTCTTT CASSSTSTGWNTEAFF
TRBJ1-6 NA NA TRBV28 TGTGCCAGCAGTTTGGGGAGCTCCTATAATTCACCCCTCCACTTT CASSLGSSYNSPLHF
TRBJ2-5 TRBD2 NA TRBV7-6 TGTGCCAGCAGCTTGGCACTAGCGGGTCAAGAGACCCAGTACTTC CASSLALAGQETQYF
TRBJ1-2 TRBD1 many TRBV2 TGTGCCAGCAAAGGAACAGGGGGGTACTATGGCTACACCTTC CASKGTGGYYGYTF
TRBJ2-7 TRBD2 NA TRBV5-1 TGCGCCAGCAGCTTCTCCCCCACTGGCGGGAGGACCAAGACCTACGAGCAGTACTTC CASSFSPTGGRTKTYEQYF
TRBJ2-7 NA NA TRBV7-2 TGTGCCAGCAGCTTAAAGACAGCCTCCTCCTACGAGCAGTACTTC CASSLKTASSYEQYF
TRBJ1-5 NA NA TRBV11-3 TGTGCCAGCAGCTTTCGGGGGAGATACAATCAGCCCCAGCATTTT CASSFRGRYNQPQHF
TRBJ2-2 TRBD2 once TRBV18 TGTGCCAGCTCACCAGGCCGAGGAGCGGGGGATTACACCGGGGAGCTGTTTTTT CASSPGRGAGDYTGELFF
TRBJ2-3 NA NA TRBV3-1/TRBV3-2 TGTGCCAGCAGCACAAAACAGGGAATCACAGATACGCAGTATTTT CASSTKQGITDTQYF
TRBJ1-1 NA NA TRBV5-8 TGTGCCAGCAGCGCTTGGAGGGAACAGGTGAACACTGAAGCTTTCTTT CASSAWREQVNTEAFF
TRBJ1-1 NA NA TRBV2 TGTGCCAGCAGTGAACAGGGCGGGAACACTGAAGCTTTCTTT CASSEQGGNTEAFF
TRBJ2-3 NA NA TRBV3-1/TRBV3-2 TGTGCCAGCAGCCCCCCCTCGGTGCGCACAGATACGCAGTATTTT CASSPPSVRTDTQYF
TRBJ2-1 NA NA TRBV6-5 TGTGCCAGCAGCCCCGACACTGTTTACAATGAGCAGTTCTTC CASSPDTVYNEQFF
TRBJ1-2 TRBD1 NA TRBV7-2 TGTGCCAGCAGCGGGGACAGGGGTAACTATGGCTACACCTTC CASSGDRGNYGYTF
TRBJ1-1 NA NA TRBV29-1 TGCAGCGTTGAGAGGACAGCTATGAACACTGAAGCTTTCTTT CSVERTAMNTEAFF
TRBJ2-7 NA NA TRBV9 TGTGCCAGCAGCCCCATCGGGGGAGCGACGCAGTACTTC CASSPIGGATQYF
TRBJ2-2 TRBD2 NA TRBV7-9 TGTGCCAGCAGCTTCGACGGACTAGCAGAGAACACCGGGGAGCTGTTTTTT CASSFDGLAENTGELFF
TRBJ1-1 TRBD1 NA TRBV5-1 TGCGCCAGCAGAGCGGGACAGGCGAACACTGAAGCTTTCTTT CASRAGQANTEAFF
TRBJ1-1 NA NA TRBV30 TGTGCCTGGAGTGTCCGGCGAGGGCAGAACACTGAAGCTTTCTTT CAWSVRRGQNTEAFF
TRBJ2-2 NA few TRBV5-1 TGCGCCAGCAGCACTGAACTTCTGAACACCGGGGAGCTGTTTTTT CASSTELLNTGELFF
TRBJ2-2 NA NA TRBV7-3 TGTGCCAGCAGCTTAGCAGGCGGGGAGCTGTTTTTT CASSLAGGELFF
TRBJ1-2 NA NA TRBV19 TGTGCCAGTTTTTCGGCAGGGGCGATCCTCCCAGGCTACACCTTC CASFSAGAILPGYTF
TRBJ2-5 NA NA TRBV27 TGTGCCAGCAGTTTATCGTCCCTGGGGGCAATTGAGACCCAGTACTTC CASSLSSLGAIETQYF
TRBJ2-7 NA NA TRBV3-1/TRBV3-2 TGTGCCAGCAGCCAAGTCGGAGTCTACGAGCAGTACTTC CASSQVGVYEQYF
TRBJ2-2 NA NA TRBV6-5 TGTGCCAGCAGTTACTGGCAGAACACCGGGGAGCTGTTTTTT CASSYWQNTGELFF
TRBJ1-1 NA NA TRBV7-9 TGTGCCAGCAGCTTATTATCGGGGTCGGGCACTGAAGCTTTCTTT CASSLLSGSGTEAFF
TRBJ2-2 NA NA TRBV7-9 TGTGCCAGCAGCCAAAACGGAGTGAACACCGGGGAGCTGTTTTTT CASSQNGVNTGELFF
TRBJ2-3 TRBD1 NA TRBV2 TGTGCCAGCATTCCAGGGGGAAAAGAAGATACGCAGTATTTT CASIPGGKEDTQYF
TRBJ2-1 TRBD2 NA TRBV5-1 TGCGCCAGCAGCTTGGTTGCGGGGGTGTCCTACAATGAGCAGTTCTTC CASSLVAGVSYNEQFF
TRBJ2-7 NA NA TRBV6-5 TGTGCCAGCAGCCTGGGACAATACGAGCAGTACTTC CASSLGQYEQYF
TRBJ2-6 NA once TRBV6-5 TGTGCCAGCGGCCGATCTGGGGCCAACGTCCTGACTTTC CASGRSGANVLTF
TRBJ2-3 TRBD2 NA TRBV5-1 TGCGCCAGCAGCGGACCACTAGCGGGTAGCACAGATACGCAGTATTTT CASSGPLAGSTDTQYF
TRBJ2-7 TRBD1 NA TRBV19 TGTGCCAGTAGTATTCCATCCGGGACAGGGAGTAGCGAGCAGTACTTC CASSIPSGTGSSEQYF